Each of the 30 T cell receptor beta chains below was sequenced from the same sample in a study of T-cell reconstitution after alpha-beta-depleted transplantation in children. A TCRbeta library incorporating unique molecular identifiers was prepared. TCRdb redid the calling of the PCR reads with MiXCR, one entry per CDR3 protein. The data contain about 90,000 distinct CDR3 sequences, less than 20% of them singletons. This sample comprised PBMCs, mostly from graft donor cells, obtained 180 days after TCRalphabeta/CD19-depleted stem cell transplant. The receptor set was obtained from a male patient under 10 years old who had a stem cell transplant for acute lymphoblastic leukemia, so the T cells may come from the graft donor.

Points on this clonotype: A junction boundary mismatches the germline segment, possibly from a read error. This sequence joins TRBV11-2 and TRBJ2-1, with D uncertain. This CDR3 comprises 13 residues. The V gene's germline CDR1 is SGHAT and CDR2 FQNNGV. CDR3 sequence: CASSLGPSREHFF. The DNA for the CDR3 is TGTGCCAGCAGCTTAGGCCCCTCGAGAGAGCATTTCTTC.

The chain combines TRBV20-1 with TRBJ2-2; 8 nucleotides agree with TRBD2. Germline V lookup: CDR1 DFQATT, CDR2 SNEGSKA (reference sequence). Trimming took 1 base from V and 3 from J; bases not matched to a gene: 1. The CDR3 extends over 14 amino acids. As DNA, the CDR3 is TGCAGTGCTAGAGCGGGGGGGGACACCGGGGAGCTGTTTTTT. It is translated as CSARAGGDTGELFF.

This rearrangement joins TRBV18 to TRBJ1-2, with TRBD1 as a possible D gene (6 bases). Trimming left V 6 bases short and J 4 bases short, with 15 bases between. This CDR3 contains 14 residues. Per the germline V gene, CDR1 is KGHSH and CDR2 is LQKENI. The CDR3 region is CASSPSEGGYGYTF. CDR3 DNA sequence: TGTGCCAGCTCGCCGTCGGAAGGGGGCTATGGCTACACCTTC.

J is TRBJ2-1 and V is TRBV20-1; 9 nucleotides line up with TRBD1. This CDR3 region has 13 residues. Trimming at V came to 3 bases and at J to 6 bases, leaving 3 bases not matched to a gene. Germline V lookup: CDR1 DFQATT, CDR2 SNEGSKA (reference sequence). CDR3 DNA: TGCAGTGCTAGGGGACAGGGCACCAATGAGCAGTTCTTC. Protein sequence: CSARGQGTNEQFF.

This chain's CDR3 is CASSLPPEELFF. Here the CDR3 DNA reads TGTGCCAGCAGTTTGCCTCCCGAGGAGCTGTTTTTT. V is TRBV12-3 or TRBV12-4 and J is TRBJ2-2; the D is unclear. Trimming removed 3 bases at V and 10 bases at J, with 9 bases between. The CDR3 spans 12 residues.

This clonotype occurred a few times. This sequence joins TRBV5-4 and TRBJ2-2; a weak D match, TRBD2 (5 bases). V was trimmed by 0 bases and J by 0 bases, leaving 15 bases between them. Per germline, CDR1 SGHNT and CDR2 YYREEE (reference sequence). CDR3 length equals 18 residues. In DNA, the CDR3 is TGTGCCAGCAGCTTGGGAGTCACCCGGACTTCGAACACCGGGGAGCTGTTTTTT. Translating gives CASSLGVTRTSNTGELFF.

Only a few counts were recorded for this clonotype. The chain carries TRBV12-3 or TRBV12-4 and TRBJ2-5; 9 bases match TRBD2. CDR3 length: 15 amino acids. The V gene end was trimmed by 6 bases and the J gene end by 3 bases; junction bases not matched to a gene: 8. The CDR3 DNA reads TGTGCCAGCAGCACACCGGGACTAGCTGAAGAGACCCAGTACTTC. Its translation: CASSTPGLAEETQYF.

This chain uses TRBV7-9 with TRBJ1-5; TRBD1 agrees at 7 bases. Germline CDR1 reads SEHNR; CDR2 reads FQNEAQ (reference sequence). V was clipped by 5 bases and J by 3 bases; unmatched bases: 4. This CDR3 is 14 amino acids long. The DNA for the CDR3 is TGTGCCAGCAGCCCCACAGGGGCCAATCAGCCCCAGCATTTT. Amino acids: CASSPTGANQPQHF.

This clonotype was observed a handful of times. The gene calls are TRBV7-9 and TRBJ2-7, with D perhaps matching TRBD1 or TRBD2 (5 bases each). Germline CDR1 is SEHNR and CDR2 is FQNEAQ (reference sequence). V was trimmed by 5 bases and J by 7 bases, leaving 15 bases between them. The CDR3 runs 13 residues. The CDR3 is CASSLGAAEEQYF. The CDR3 coding sequence is TGTGCCAGCAGCCTTGGGGCAGCGGAAGAGCAGTACTTC. The full variable domain, in which reference TRBV7-9 and TRBJ2-7 provide the parts outside the CDR3, is DTGVSQNPRHKITKRGQNVTFRCDPISEHNRLYWYRQTLGQGPEFLTYFQNEAQLEKSRLLSDRFSAERPKGSFSTLEIQRTEQGDSAMYLCASSLGAAEEQYFGPGTRLTVT.

This rearrangement joins TRBV5-5 to TRBJ2-3; D is unclear. The CDR3 extends over 15 amino acids. CDR1 is SGHKS and CDR2 is YYEKEE in the germline V gene (reference sequence). The V gene lost 2 bases and the J gene lost 0 bases, with 10 bases spanning the gap. This CDR3 is CASSFAQSSTDTQYF. CDR3 DNA sequence: TGTGCCAGCAGCTTCGCACAGAGCAGCACAGATACGCAGTATTTT.

The rearrangement joins TRBV5-6 to TRBJ2-7; 9 bases map to TRBD1. This CDR3 contains 14 residues. Per the germline V gene, CDR1 is SGHDT and CDR2 is YYEEEE. Trimming removed 3 bases from V and 4 bases from J; junction bases left unmatched: 5. CDR3 sequence: CASSSGTGYYEQYF. CDR3 nucleotide sequence: TGTGCCAGCAGCTCCGGGACAGGGTATTACGAGCAGTACTTC. Full variable domain (remainder filled in from reference TRBV5-6 and TRBJ2-7): DAGVTQSPTHLIKTRGQQVTLRCSPKSGHDTVSWYQQALGQGPQFIFQYYEEEERQRGNFPDRFSGHQFPNYSSELNVNALLLGDSALYLCASSSGTGYYEQYFGPGTRLTVT.

As for this clonotype: Sequence at one end of the junction differs from germline and may be a read error. The rearrangement links TRBV6-5 to TRBJ1-2; D is undetermined. CDR3 length equals 17 residues. CDR1 is MNHEY, CDR2 SVGAGI, per germline. CDR3 sequence (DNA): TGTGTCAGCAGTTACTCGACAAACATTGGGTTGAGCTATGGCTACACCTTC. Amino acids: CVSSYSTNIGLSYGYTF.

This clonotype was seen repeatedly, ten times or more. The rearrangement uses TRBV7-6 and TRBJ1-4; unclear D gene. CDR3 size: 14 residues. Germline V gene lookup returns CDR1 SGHVS and CDR2 FNYEAQ. Trimming took off 5 bases at V and 4 bases at J, with 11 bases between the two ends. The CDR3 protein is CASSPRASNEKLFF. CDR3 nucleotides: TGTGCCAGCAGCCCCCGAGCGAGTAATGAAAAACTGTTTTTT.

There are a few counts of this clonotype. The chain links TRBV20-1 to TRBJ2-7; D call uncertain. Trimming removed 0 bases at V and 4 bases at J, with 16 bases between. In germline, CDR1 is DFQATT, CDR2 SNEGSKA (reference sequence). The CDR3 loop spans 15 amino acids. In nucleotides, the CDR3 is TGCAGTGCTAGAGATCGAGGCTACCCTCGATACGAGCAGTACTTC. This gives the protein CSARDRGYPRYEQYF.

This chain joins TRBV5-1 and TRBJ2-3; 12 nucleotides agree with TRBD1. The V and J ends lost 2 bases and 3 bases, in that order; junction bases with no gene match: 10. This CDR3 is built from 18 residues. Germline V gene sequence: CDR1 SGHRS, CDR2 YFSETQ. The chain's CDR3 is CASSFQAGTGGPTDTQYF. CDR3 nucleotides: TGCGCCAGCAGCTTTCAAGCCGGGACAGGGGGCCCTACAGATACGCAGTATTTT. The full variable domain, completed using reference TRBV5-1 and TRBJ2-3, is KAGVTQTPRYLIKTRGQQVTLSCSPISGHRSVSWYQQTPGQGLQFLFEYFSETQRNKGNFPGRFSGRQFSNSRSEMNVSTLELGDSALYLCASSFQAGTGGPTDTQYFGPGTRLTVL.

The V call is TRBV7-6, the J call TRBJ2-7; D may match TRBD1 or TRBD2 (6 bases each). This CDR3 contains 14 residues. The V end lost 4 bases, the J end lost 5 bases, and 15 bases lay between the germline ends. Germline V gives CDR1 SGHVS, CDR2 FNYEAQ. This chain's CDR3 is CASSSTGAADEQYF. As DNA, the CDR3 is TGTGCCAGCAGCTCCACGGGGGCTGCTGACGAGCAGTACTTC.

The J gene is TRBJ1-2, the V gene TRBV12-3 or TRBV12-4; D is uncertain. Trimming left V 11 bases short and J 4 bases short, with 14 bases between. This CDR3 region has 12 residues. The CDR3 spells CASRDGSYGYTF. The CDR3 bases are TGTGCCTCTAGGGATGGGTCCTATGGCTACACCTTC.

The gene calls are TRBV5-1 and TRBJ1-1; D possibly corresponds to TRBD1 (5 bases). The V gene lost 4 bases and the J gene lost 6 bases, with 16 bases spanning the gap. CDR1 SGHRS and CDR2 YFSETQ come from the germline V gene. CDR3 size: 14 residues. The DNA of the CDR3 is TGCGCCAGCAGCAAGGGGACCGAGTTTGCTGAAGCTTTCTTT. Protein sequence: CASSKGTEFAEAFF.

This rearrangement joins TRBV27 to TRBJ1-2; D might be TRBD1 (5 bases). Germline CDR1 is MNHEY and CDR2 is SMNVEV (reference sequence). This CDR3 comprises 13 residues. Trimming took 6 bases from V and 7 from J, leaving 15 bases between them. CDR3: CASRDVGGLGYTF. The CDR3 nucleotides are TGTGCCAGCAGGGACGTCGGGGGTCTTGGCTACACCTTC.

The table lists this clonotype with many counts. The chain recombines TRBV12-3 or TRBV12-4 with TRBJ1-1; D is uncertain. CDR3 length: 11 residues. Trimming removed 8 bases at V and 4 bases at J, with 8 bases between. As DNA, the CDR3 is TGTGCCAGCGATAACGGCACTGAAGCTTTCTTT. This gives the protein CASDNGTEAFF.

This clonotype was seen a few times. The chain recombines TRBV18 with TRBJ1-1; tentative D call: TRBD1 (5 bases). Germline assignment: CDR1 KGHSH and CDR2 LQKENI. Trimming removed 7 bases from V and 5 bases from J, with 17 bases in between. The CDR3 has 14 amino acids. The CDR3 DNA reads as TGTGCCAGCTTGGCGATCGGAGGGACTACTGAAGCTTTCTTT. Translation gives CASLAIGGTTEAFF.

The chain carries TRBV12-3 or TRBV12-4 and TRBJ2-4; D is unclear. V was clipped by 3 bases and J by 0 bases, with 12 bases between them. The CDR3 sequence is 16 residues long. This chain's CDR3 is CASSFLSGIAKNIQYF. CDR3 bases: TGTGCCAGCAGTTTTCTCTCTGGGATAGCCAAAAACATTCAGTACTTC.

The chain links TRBV12-3 or TRBV12-4 to TRBJ2-3; TRBD2 might be the D (6 bases). The CDR3 has 17 residues. V lost 5 bases, J lost 1 base, and 19 bases lay in between. Here the CDR3 reads CASSQGLPRRGTDTQYF. DNA for the CDR3: TGTGCCAGCAGTCAAGGGTTACCTAGGAGGGGCACAGATACGCAGTATTTT.

This clonotype was counted between two and nine times. The chain couples TRBV10-3 to TRBJ2-3, with D tentatively TRBD1 or TRBD2 (6 bases each). Trimming left V 2 bases short and J 10 bases short, with 22 bases between. This CDR3 is built from 16 residues. Germline CDR1 reads ENHRY; CDR2 reads SYGVKD. The CDR3 loop is CAISEGAGGTMISQYF. The CDR3 DNA sequence: TGTGCCATCAGTGAGGGGGCCGGAGGGACAATGATATCGCAGTATTTT.

The chain joins TRBV12-3 or TRBV12-4 to TRBJ2-7, with 14 positions matching TRBD2. Trimming at V came to 5 bases and at J to 2 bases, leaving 8 bases not matched to a gene. This CDR3 spans 17 amino acids. CDR3 sequence: CASSLPPGLAGAYEQYF. The DNA for the CDR3 is TGTGCCAGCAGTCTTCCCCCGGGACTAGCGGGGGCCTACGAGCAGTACTTC.

Many counts were recorded for this clonotype. The rearrangement uses TRBV7-9 and TRBJ2-3; no clear D. Trimming shortened V by 0 bases and J by 0 bases, and 4 bases separated the two germline ends. Germline values: CDR1 SEHNR, CDR2 FQNEAQ (reference sequence). The CDR3 sequence is 14 residues long. The DNA for the CDR3 is TGTGCCAGCAGCTTAGCAGGGAGCACAGATACGCAGTATTTT. Encoded protein: CASSLAGSTDTQYF. Looking up the rest from reference TRBV7-9 and TRBJ2-3 gives the full variable domain: DTGVSQNPRHKITKRGQNVTFRCDPISEHNRLYWYRQTLGQGPEFLTYFQNEAQLEKSRLLSDRFSAERPKGSFSTLEIQRTEQGDSAMYLCASSLAGSTDTQYFGPGTRLTVL.

This clonotype has a handful of counts. The chain employs TRBV27 and TRBJ1-2; 7 bases are shared with TRBD1. Germline CDR1 reads MNHEY; CDR2 reads SMNVEV (reference sequence). This CDR3 comprises 15 residues. Losses at the gene ends were 5 bases for V and 0 bases for J; bases not matched to a gene: 6. The CDR3 DNA reads TGTGCCAGCAGTATCTACAGGGGATCTAACTATGGCTACACCTTC. Translating it yields CASSIYRGSNYGYTF.

This clonotype was observed a few times. The chain uses TRBV20-1 and TRBJ1-1; the D is unclear. Germline CDR1 is DFQATT and CDR2 is SNEGSKA (reference sequence). Trimming stripped 0 bases from V and 4 bases from J, with 15 bases between. CDR3 length: 15 amino acids. The CDR3 sequence: CSAREWAAVSTEAFF. The CDR3 nucleotides are TGCAGTGCTAGAGAGTGGGCGGCCGTGAGCACTGAAGCTTTCTTT.

This clonotype was counted a single time. V and J are TRBV7-9 and TRBJ2-2; TRBD1 is a possible D gene (5 bases). V lost 4 bases, J lost 0 bases, and 15 bases lay in between. The CDR3 sequence is 17 residues long. The germline V gene encodes CDR1 SEHNR and CDR2 FQNEAQ (reference sequence). The CDR3 nucleotides read TGTGCCAGCAGCTCAGACGTCGACAGTTCGAACACCGGGGAGCTGTTTTTT. Translating it yields CASSSDVDSSNTGELFF. Supplemented by reference TRBV7-9 and TRBJ2-2, the full variable domain reads DTGVSQNPRHKITKRGQNVTFRCDPISEHNRLYWYRQTLGQGPEFLTYFQNEAQLEKSRLLSDRFSAERPKGSFSTLEIQRTEQGDSAMYLCASSSDVDSSNTGELFFGEGSRLTVL.

This clonotype appeared a few times. V gene TRBV7-2 combines with J gene TRBJ1-2; 10 bases map to TRBD1. The CDR3 spans 15 residues. Looked up from germline, CDR1 is SGHTA and CDR2 is FQGNSA. J was trimmed by 3 bases and V by 5 bases; bases with no gene match: 6. The CDR3 nucleotides read TGTGCCAGCAGCGGGAGGACAGGGGGTGACTATGGCTACACCTTC. Its translation: CASSGRTGGDYGYTF. The full variable domain, completed using reference TRBV7-2 and TRBJ1-2, is GAGVSQSPSNKVTEKGKDVELRCDPISGHTALYWYRQSLGQGLEFLIYFQGNSAPDKSGLPSDRFSAERTGGSVSTLTIQRTQQEDSAVYLCASSGRTGGDYGYTFGSGTRLTVV.